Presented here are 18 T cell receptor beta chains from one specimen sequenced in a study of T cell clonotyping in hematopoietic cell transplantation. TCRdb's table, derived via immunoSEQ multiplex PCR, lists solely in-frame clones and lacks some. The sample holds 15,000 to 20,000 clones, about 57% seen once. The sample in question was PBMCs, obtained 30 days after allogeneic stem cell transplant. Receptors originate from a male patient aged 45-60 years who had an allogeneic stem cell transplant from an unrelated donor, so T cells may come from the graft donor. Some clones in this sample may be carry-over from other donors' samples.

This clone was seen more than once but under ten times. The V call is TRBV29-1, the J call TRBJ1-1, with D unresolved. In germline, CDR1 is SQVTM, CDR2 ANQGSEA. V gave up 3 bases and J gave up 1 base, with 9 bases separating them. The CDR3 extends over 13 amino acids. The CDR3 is CSVDLSQNTEAFF. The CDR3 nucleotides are TGCAGCGTTGATCTGTCCCAGAACACTGAAGCTTTCTTT. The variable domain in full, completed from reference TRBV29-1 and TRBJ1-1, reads SAVISQKPSRDICQRGTSLTIQCQVDSQVTMMFWYRQQPGQSLTLIATANQGSEATYESGFVIDKFPISRPNLTFSTLTVSNMSPEDSSIYLCSVDLSQNTEAFFGQGTRLTVV.

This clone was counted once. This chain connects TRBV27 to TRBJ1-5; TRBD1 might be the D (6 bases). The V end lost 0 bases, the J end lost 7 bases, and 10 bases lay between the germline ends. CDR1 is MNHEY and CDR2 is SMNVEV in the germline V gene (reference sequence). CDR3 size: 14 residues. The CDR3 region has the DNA TGTGCCAGCAGTTTATCGGGGCAGGGGCAGCCCCAGCATTTT. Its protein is CASSLSGQGQPQHF.

The CDR3 DNA sequence: TGTGCCAGCAGCTTGGAGGGGACGGGTCAGCCCCAGCATTTT. It is translated as CASSLEGTGQPQHF. The gene calls are TRBV5-6 and TRBJ1-5; TRBD1 might be the D (5 bases). CDR1 and CDR2 from the germline V gene are SGHDT and YYEEEE. This CDR3 has 14 amino acids. Trimming took off 0 bases at V and 6 bases at J, with 10 bases between the two ends. The full variable domain, in which reference TRBV5-6 and TRBJ1-5 provide the parts outside the CDR3, is DAGVTQSPTHLIKTRGQQVTLRCSPKSGHDTVSWYQQALGQGPQFIFQYYEEEERQRGNFPDRFSGHQFPNYSSELNVNALLLGDSALYLCASSLEGTGQPQHFGDGTRLSIL.

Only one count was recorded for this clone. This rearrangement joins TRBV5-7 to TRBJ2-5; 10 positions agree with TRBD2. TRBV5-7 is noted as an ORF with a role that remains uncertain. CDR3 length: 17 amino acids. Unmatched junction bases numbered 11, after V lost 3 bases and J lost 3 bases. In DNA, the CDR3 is TGTGCCAGCAGCTCCGGGACTAGCGTCAATATTAAAGAGACCCAGTACTTC. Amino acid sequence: CASSSGTSVNIKETQYF.

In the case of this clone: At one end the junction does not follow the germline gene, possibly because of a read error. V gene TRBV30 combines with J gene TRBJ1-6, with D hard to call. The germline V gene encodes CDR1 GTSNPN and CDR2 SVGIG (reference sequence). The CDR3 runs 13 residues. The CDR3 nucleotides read TGTGCCCGACGGGAGCTAGATAATTCACCCCTCCGCTTT. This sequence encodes CARRELDNSPLRF.

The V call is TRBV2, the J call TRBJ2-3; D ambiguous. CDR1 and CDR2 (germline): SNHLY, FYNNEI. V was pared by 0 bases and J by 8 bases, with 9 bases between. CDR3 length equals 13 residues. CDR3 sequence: CASSEASVGTQYF. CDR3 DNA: TGTGCCAGCAGTGAAGCGTCCGTAGGTACGCAGTATTTT.

CDR3 sequence (DNA): TGTGCCACCGGGCGGGGTAGTCTCACCGGGGAGCTGTTTTTT. As protein: CATGRGSLTGELFF. The chain uses TRBV6-5 and TRBJ2-2, with D possibly being TRBD2 (6 bases). V lost 10 bases to trimming and J lost 4 bases, with 16 bases between them. The CDR3 runs to 14 residues. Germline loops: CDR1 MNHEY, CDR2 SVGAGI.

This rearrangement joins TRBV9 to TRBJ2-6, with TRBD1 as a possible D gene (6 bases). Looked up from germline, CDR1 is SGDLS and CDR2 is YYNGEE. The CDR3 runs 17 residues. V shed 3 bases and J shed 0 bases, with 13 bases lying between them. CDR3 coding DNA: TGTGCCAGCAGCGCTACAGGGCTACTCTCTGGGGCCAACGTCCTGACTTTC. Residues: CASSATGLLSGANVLTF. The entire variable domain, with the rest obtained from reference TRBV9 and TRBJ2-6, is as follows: DSGVTQTPKHLITATGQRVTLRCSPRSGDLSVYWYQQSLDQGLQFLIQYYNGEERAKGNILERFSAQQFPDLHSELNLSSLELGDSALYFCASSATGLLSGANVLTFGAGSRLTVL.

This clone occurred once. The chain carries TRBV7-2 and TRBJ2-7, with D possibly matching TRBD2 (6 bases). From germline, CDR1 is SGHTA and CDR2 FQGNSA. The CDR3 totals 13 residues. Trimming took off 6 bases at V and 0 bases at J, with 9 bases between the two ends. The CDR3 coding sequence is TGTGCCAGCAGGCCGGGAGTCTCCTACGAGCAGTACTTC. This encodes CASRPGVSYEQYF.

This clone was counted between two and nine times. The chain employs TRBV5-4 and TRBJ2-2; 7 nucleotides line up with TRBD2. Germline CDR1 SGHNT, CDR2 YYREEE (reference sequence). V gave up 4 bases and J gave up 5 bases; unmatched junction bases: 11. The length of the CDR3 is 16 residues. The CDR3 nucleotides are TGTGCCAGCAGCCCAAATTTTGGGGGAGGGACCGGGGAGCTGTTTTTT. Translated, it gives CASSPNFGGGTGELFF.

The chain's CDR3 is CASTLGHYSNQPQHF. CDR3 in DNA: TGTGCCAGTACCCTGGGACACTATAGCAATCAGCCCCAGCATTTT. The chain links TRBV19 to TRBJ1-5; possibly TRBD1 for D (6 bases). The CDR3 runs to 15 residues. V dropped 7 bases and J dropped 0 bases, with 13 bases sitting between them. Germline CDR1 LNHDA, CDR2 SQIVND (reference sequence). Full variable domain (missing parts from reference TRBV19 and TRBJ1-5): DGGITQSPKYLFRKEGQNVTLSCEQNLNHDAMYWYRQDPGQGLRLIYYSQIVNDFQKGDIAEGYSVSREKKESFPLTVTSAQKNPTAFYLCASTLGHYSNQPQHFGDGTRLSIL.

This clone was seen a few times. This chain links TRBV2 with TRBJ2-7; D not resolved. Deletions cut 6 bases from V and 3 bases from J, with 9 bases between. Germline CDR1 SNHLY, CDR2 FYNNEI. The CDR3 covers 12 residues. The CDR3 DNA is TGTGCCAGCAGCAGCACCCTCTACGAGCAGTACTTC. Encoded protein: CASSSTLYEQYF. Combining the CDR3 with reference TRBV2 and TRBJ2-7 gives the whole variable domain EPEVTQTPSHQVTQMGQEVILRCVPISNHLYFYWYRQILGQKVEFLVSFYNNEISEKSEIFDDQFSVERPDGSNFTLKIRSTKLEDSAMYFCASSSTLYEQYFGPGTRLTVT.

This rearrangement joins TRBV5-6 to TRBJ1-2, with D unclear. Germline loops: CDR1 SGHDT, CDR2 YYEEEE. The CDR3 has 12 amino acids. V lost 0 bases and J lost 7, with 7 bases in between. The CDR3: CASSLGGSGYTF. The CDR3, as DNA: TGTGCCAGCAGCTTGGGTGGGTCTGGCTACACCTTC.

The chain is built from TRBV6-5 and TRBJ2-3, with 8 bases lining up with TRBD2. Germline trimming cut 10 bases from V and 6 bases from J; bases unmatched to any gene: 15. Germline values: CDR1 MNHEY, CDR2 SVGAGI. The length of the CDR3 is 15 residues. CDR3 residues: CATTSEAGVSDTQYF. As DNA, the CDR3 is TGTGCCACCACATCAGAAGCGGGAGTATCGGATACGCAGTATTTT.

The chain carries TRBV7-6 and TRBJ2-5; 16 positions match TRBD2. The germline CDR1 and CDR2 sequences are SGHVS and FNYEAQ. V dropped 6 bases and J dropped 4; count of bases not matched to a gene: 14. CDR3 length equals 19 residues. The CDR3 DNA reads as TGTGCCAGCAGTCAAGGGACTAGCGGGAGGGCCACGGACCGAGAGACCCAGTACTTC. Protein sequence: CASSQGTSGRATDRETQYF.

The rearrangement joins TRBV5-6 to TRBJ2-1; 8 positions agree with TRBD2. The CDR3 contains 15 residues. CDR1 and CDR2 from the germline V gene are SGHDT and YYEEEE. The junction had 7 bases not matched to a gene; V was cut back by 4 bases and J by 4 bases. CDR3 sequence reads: CASSMTSVGYNEQFF. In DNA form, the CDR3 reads TGTGCCAGCAGCATGACTAGCGTTGGTTACAATGAGCAGTTCTTC.

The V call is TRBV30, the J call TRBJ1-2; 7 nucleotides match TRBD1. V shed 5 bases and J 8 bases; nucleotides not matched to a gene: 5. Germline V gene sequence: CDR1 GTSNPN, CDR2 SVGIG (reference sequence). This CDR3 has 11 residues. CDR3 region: CAWQGGGGYTF. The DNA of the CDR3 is TGTGCCTGGCAGGGGGGAGGAGGCTACACCTTC.

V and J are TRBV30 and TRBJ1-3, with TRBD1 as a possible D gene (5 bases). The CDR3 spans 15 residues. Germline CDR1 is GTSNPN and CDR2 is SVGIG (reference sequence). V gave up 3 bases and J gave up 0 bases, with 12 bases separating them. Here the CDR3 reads CAWRGGRYSGNTIYF. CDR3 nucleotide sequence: TGTGCCTGGAGGGGGGGACGGTACTCTGGAAACACCATATATTTT.